This T cell receptor (beta chain) is from a study of TIL therapy for anti-PD-1-resistant metastatic lung cancer. The immunoSEQ assay was v3. Assay: immunoSEQ multiplex PCR; the TCRdb copy retains only in-frame clones and omits some. The sample records around 15,000 clones, over 70% being singletons. Time point reported: pre-treatment sample, taken before nivolumab and TIL therapy. Between the trimmed V and J ends, which lost 5 bases and 2 bases, there was a span of 10 bases. The V gene's germline CDR1 is MGHDK and CDR2 SYGVNS. CDR3 size: 14 residues. Sequences were derived from blood, sampled at baseline. The rearrangement links TRBV25-1 to TRBJ1-3, with a weak D call TRBD1 (6 bases). The TCR sequence derives from a person aged 25-80 years with non-small cell lung cancer. For the CDR3, the DNA is TGTGCCAGCAGTAGACCAGGGGCTGGAAACACCATATATTTT. Translating it yields CASSRPGAGNTIYF.